This T cell receptor beta chain was identified in a study of T cell responses to AZD1222 COVID-19 vaccine. Findings and limits, study-wide: Among AZD1222 vaccinees, only 5 to 7 were seropositive at baseline. Among spike-specific TCRs, nearly half reportedly target unmutated variant regions.

Note on this clone: Its antigen is not known.

The assay was immunoSEQ multiplex PCR, and TCRdb's table has in-frame clones only and misses some. The table shows around 140,000 clones, with 89% occurring only once. Samples with a second dose at about 4 or about 12 weeks were pooled together. The germline V gene encodes CDR1 SNHLY and CDR2 FYNNEI. The CDR3 extends over 14 amino acids. J gave up 7 bases and V 2 bases, and 1 base lay outside the gene matches. The chain links TRBV2 to TRBJ1-6; 8 bases fit TRBD1. This clonotype originated in an adult who received the AZD1222 COVID-19 vaccine. The input for sequencing was peripheral blood, taken 28 days after the second AZD1222 dose. CDR3 protein: CASSEYRGNSPLHF. CDR3 coding DNA: TGTGCCAGCAGTGAATACAGGGGGAATTCACCCCTCCACTTT.